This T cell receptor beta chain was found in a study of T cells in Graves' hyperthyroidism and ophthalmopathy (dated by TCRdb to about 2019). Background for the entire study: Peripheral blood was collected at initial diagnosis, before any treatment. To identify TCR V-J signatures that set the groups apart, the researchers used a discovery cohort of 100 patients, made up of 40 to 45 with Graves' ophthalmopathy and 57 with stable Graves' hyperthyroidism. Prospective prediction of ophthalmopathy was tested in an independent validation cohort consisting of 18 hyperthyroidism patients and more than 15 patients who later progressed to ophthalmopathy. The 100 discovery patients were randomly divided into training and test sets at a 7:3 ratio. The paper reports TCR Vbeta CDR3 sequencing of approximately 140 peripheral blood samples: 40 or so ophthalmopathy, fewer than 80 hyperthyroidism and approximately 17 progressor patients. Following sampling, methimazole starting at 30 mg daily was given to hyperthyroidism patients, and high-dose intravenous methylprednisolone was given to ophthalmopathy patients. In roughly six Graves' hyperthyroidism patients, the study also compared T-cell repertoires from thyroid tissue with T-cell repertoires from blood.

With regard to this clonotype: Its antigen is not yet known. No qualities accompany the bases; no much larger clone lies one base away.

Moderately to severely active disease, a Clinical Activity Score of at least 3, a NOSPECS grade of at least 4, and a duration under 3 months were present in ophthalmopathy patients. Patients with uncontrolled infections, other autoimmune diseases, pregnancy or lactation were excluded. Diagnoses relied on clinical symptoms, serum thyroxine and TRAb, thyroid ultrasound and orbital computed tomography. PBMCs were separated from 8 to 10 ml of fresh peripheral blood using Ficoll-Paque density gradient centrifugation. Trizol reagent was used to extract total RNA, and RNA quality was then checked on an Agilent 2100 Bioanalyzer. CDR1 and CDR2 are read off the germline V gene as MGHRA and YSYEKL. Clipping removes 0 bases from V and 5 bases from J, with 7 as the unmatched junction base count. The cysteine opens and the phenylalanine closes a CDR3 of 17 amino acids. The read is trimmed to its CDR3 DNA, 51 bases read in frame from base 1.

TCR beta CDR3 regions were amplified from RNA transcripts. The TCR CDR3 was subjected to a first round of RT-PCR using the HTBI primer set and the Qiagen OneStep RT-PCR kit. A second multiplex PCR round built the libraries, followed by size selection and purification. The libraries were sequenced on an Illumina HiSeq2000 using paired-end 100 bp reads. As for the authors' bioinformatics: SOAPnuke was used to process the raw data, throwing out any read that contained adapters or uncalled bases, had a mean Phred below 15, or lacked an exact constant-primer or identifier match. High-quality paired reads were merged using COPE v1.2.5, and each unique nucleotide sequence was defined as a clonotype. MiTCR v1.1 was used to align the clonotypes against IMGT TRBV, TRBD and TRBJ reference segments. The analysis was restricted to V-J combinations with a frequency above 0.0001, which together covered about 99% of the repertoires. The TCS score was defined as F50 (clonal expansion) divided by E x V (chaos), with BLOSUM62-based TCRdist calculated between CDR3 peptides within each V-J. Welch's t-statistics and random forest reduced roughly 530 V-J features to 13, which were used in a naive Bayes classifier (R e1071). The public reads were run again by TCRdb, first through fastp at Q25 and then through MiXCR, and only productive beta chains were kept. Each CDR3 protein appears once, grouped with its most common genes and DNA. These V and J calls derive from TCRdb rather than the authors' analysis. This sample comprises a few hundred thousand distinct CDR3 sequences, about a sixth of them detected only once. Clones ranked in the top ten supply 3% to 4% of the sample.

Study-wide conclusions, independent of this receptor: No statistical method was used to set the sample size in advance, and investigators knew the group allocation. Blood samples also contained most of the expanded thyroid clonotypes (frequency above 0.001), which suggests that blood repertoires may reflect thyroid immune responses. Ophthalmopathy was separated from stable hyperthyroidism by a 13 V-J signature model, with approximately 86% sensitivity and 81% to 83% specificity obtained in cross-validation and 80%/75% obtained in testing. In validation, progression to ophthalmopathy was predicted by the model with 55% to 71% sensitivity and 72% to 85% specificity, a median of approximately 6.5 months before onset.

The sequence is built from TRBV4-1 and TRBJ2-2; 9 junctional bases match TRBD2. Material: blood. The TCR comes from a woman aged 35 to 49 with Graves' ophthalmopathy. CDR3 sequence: CASSQEAGGLTTGELFF. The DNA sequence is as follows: TGCGCCAGCAGCCAAGAAGCGGGGGGTCTAACAACCGGGGAGCTGTTTTTT.